The text below deals with one T cell receptor (beta chain). Its antigen is as yet unknown. The sample is drawn from a study of CD8 T cells in ankylosing spondylitis. Making the TCR beta libraries involved quantitative 5'-RACE with molecular barcodes. TCRdb passed the 5' RACE reads through MiXCR, listing each CDR3 protein once. Among some 340,000 distinct CDR3 sequences listed, roughly 15% were seen once. General study points: Disease-linked clones proved CD8+ and comparatively uncommon in peripheral blood. Significant enrichment of disease-linked clones was reportedly seen in matched ankylosing spondylitis synovial fluid.

CDR1 is MNHEY and CDR2 is SVGAGI in the germline V gene. The CDR3 contains 13 residues. V lost 2 bases, J lost 4 bases, and 6 bases lay in between. Sequenced material: blood, either unsorted or a sorted T cell fraction (not recorded which). The chain uses TRBV6-5 and TRBJ1-5; the D is unclear. The clonotype originates from a male donor with ankylosing spondylitis or in good health (not recorded which). CDR3 coding DNA: TGTGCCAGCAGTTACATCAGGAATCAGCCCCAGCATTTT. Residues: CASSYIRNQPQHF.